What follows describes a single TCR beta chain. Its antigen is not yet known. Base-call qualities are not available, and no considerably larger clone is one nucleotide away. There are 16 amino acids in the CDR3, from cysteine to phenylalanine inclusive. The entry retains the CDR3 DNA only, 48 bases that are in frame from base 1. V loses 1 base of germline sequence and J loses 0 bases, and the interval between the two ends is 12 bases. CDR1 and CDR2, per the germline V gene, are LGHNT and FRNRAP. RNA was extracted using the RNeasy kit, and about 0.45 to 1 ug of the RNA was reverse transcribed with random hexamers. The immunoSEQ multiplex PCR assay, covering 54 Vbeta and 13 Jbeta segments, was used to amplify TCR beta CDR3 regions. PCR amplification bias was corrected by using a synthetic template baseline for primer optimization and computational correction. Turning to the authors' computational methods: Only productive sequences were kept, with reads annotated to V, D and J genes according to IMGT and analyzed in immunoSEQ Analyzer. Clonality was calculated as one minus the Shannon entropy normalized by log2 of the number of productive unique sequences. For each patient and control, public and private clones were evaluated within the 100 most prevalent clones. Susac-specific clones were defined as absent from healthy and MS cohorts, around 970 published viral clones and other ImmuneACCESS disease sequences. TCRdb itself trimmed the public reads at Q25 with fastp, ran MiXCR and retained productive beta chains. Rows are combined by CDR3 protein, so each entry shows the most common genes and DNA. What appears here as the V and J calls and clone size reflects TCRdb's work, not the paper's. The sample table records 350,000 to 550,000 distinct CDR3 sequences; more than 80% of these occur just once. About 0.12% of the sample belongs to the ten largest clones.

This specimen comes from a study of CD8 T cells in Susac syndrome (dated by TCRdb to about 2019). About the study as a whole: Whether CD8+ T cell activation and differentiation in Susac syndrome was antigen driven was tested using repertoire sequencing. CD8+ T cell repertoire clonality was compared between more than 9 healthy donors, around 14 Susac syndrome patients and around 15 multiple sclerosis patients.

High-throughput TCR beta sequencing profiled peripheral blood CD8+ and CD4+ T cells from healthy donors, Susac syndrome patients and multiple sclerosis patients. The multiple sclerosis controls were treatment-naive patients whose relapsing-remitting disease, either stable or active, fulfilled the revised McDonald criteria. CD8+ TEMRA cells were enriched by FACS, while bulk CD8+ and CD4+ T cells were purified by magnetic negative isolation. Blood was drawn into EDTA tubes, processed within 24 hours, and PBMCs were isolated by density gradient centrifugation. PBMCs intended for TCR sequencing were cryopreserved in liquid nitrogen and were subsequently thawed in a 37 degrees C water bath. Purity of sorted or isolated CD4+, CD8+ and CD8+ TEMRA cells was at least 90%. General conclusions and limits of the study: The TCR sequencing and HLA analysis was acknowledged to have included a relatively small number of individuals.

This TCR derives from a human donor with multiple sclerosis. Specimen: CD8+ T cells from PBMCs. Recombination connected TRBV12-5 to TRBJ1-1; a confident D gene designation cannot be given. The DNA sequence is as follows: TGTGCTAGTGGTTTGGACCCCGACCTAATGAACACTGAAGCTTTCTTT. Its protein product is CASGLDPDLMNTEAFF.